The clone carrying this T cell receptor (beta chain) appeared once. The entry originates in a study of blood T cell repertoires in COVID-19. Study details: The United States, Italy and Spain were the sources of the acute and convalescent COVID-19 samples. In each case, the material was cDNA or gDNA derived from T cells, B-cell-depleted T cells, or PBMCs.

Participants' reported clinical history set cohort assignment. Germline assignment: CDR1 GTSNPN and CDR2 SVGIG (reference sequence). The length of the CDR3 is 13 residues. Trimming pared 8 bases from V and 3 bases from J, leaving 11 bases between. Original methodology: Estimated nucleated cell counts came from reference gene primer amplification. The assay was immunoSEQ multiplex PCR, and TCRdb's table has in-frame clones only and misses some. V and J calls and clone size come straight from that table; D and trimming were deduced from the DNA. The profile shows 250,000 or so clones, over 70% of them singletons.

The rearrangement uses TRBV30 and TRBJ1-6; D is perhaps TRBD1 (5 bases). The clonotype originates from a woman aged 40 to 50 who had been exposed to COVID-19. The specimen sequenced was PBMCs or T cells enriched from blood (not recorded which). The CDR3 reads CAMRGYYNSPLHF. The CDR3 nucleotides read TGTGCCATGCGGGGGTACTATAATTCACCCCTCCACTTT.